Below, 14 T cell receptor beta chains from the same sample are listed, as sequenced in a study of CD8 T cells in ankylosing spondylitis. TCRdb reprocessed the 5' RACE reads with MiXCR, giving one entry per CDR3 protein. The sample records hundreds of thousands of distinct CDR3 sequences, roughly 24% being singletons. Sequencing was carried out using blood, either unsorted or a sorted T cell fraction (not recorded which). Source of these receptors: a male donor with ankylosing spondylitis or in good health (not recorded which).

A note on this clonotype: A much larger clone is a single base away; this may be a read error. The CDR3 spells CASSQDLVGDTIYF. DNA of the CDR3: TGCGCCAGCAGCCAAGATCTTGTGGGGGACACCATATATTTT. The chain couples TRBV4-1 to TRBJ1-3; D is perhaps TRBD1 (5 bases). The CDR3 extends over 14 amino acids. The V and J ends lost 0 bases and 8 bases respectively, with 11 bases between them. Germline CDR1 MGHRA, CDR2 YSYEKL.

This clonotype was seen a handful of times. The CDR3: CSASWLAGTYEQYF. The CDR3 DNA reads as TGCAGTGCTAGTTGGCTAGCGGGTACCTACGAGCAGTACTTC. V gene TRBV20-1 combines with J gene TRBJ2-7, with 8 bases aligning to TRBD2. The CDR3 consists of 14 residues. The junction had 6 bases not matched to a gene; V was cut back by 3 bases and J by 2 bases. Germline V gene lookup returns CDR1 DFQATT and CDR2 SNEGSKA (reference sequence).

This clonotype was seen many times. J is TRBJ2-4 and V is TRBV11-1, with 10 bases lining up with TRBD2. CDR3 size: 13 residues. Germline V gene data show CDR1 as SGHAT and CDR2 as FQDESV (reference sequence). Trimming removed 5 bases from V and 8 bases from J; junction bases left unmatched: 3. The CDR3 nucleotides are TGTGCCAGCAGCACTAGCGGGATCGACATTCAGTACTTC. Translating it yields CASSTSGIDIQYF.

The rearrangement links TRBV12-3 or TRBV12-4 to TRBJ2-3, with no clear D. The V end was cut by 3 bases, the J end by 7 bases, with 5 bases between. The CDR3 is 11 residues long. In DNA form, the CDR3 reads TGTGCCAGCAGTTTGGTCCATACGCAGTATTTT. This sequence encodes CASSLVHTQYF.

This clonotype was counted at least ten times. The V gene is TRBV10-3, the J gene TRBJ2-1; D gene ambiguous. This CDR3 has 14 residues. Per germline, CDR1 ENHRY and CDR2 SYGVKD. The V end was cut by 5 bases, the J end by 2 bases, with 10 bases between. CDR3 residues: CAISTDGTYNEQFF. The CDR3 region has the DNA TGTGCCATCAGTACGGACGGTACCTACAATGAGCAGTTCTTC.

This clonotype was counted ten times or more. V is TRBV9 and J is TRBJ1-1; unclear D gene. There are 14 residues in the CDR3. Germline CDR1 and CDR2: SGDLS and YYNGEE. The ends were cut back, 3 bases at V and 2 bases at J, with 11 bases in the middle. CDR3 region: CASSGDLINTEAFF. The CDR3 DNA reads as TGTGCCAGCAGCGGTGACCTAATTAACACTGAAGCTTTCTTT.

This sequence joins TRBV7-8 and TRBJ1-1; D remains ambiguous. Germline loops: CDR1 SGHVS, CDR2 FQNEAQ. The CDR3 is 15 amino acids. V lost 1 base and J 2 bases, leaving 11 bases between the germline ends. For the CDR3, the DNA is TGTGCCAGCAGCTTAGGTCCAAGGATCAACACTGAAGCTTTCTTT. It encodes CASSLGPRINTEAFF.

This clonotype was counted only a few times. V and J are TRBV29-1 and TRBJ2-3; D unresolved. Trimming took off 1 base at V and 5 bases at J, with 10 bases between the two ends. This CDR3 comprises 13 residues. The germline V gene has CDR1 SQVTM and CDR2 ANQGSEA. CDR3 sequence: CSVEADSRDTQYF. The DNA of the CDR3 is TGCAGCGTTGAAGCAGACTCTCGAGATACGCAGTATTTT.

V is TRBV5-6 and J is TRBJ2-1; 8 nucleotides line up with TRBD2. CDR1 SGHDT and CDR2 YYEEEE come from the germline V gene. V lost 4 bases, J lost 2 bases, and 5 bases stayed unmatched. This CDR3 spans 15 amino acids. This chain's CDR3 is CASSPTGLAYNEQFF. As DNA, the CDR3 is TGTGCCAGCAGCCCCACGGGACTAGCCTACAATGAGCAGTTCTTC.

This clonotype was recorded at least ten times. The rearrangement uses TRBV10-3 and TRBJ1-6; TRBD1 aligns across 11 bases. Losses at the gene ends were 5 bases for V and 7 bases for J; bases not matched to a gene: 7. CDR3 length: 16 residues. Germline V gene data show CDR1 as ENHRY and CDR2 as SYGVKD. CDR3 protein: CAISTGQGARNSPLHF. The CDR3 coding sequence is TGTGCCATCAGTACAGGACAGGGGGCGAGGAATTCACCCCTCCACTTT.

The chain links TRBV12-3 or TRBV12-4 to TRBJ1-1, with D perhaps TRBD1 (5 bases). The length of the CDR3 is 14 residues. V was trimmed by 4 bases and J by 5 bases, leaving 14 bases between them. The CDR3 DNA is TGTGCCAGCAGTTCGCGCGGGGGTTTAACTGAAGCTTTCTTT. It specifies CASSSRGGLTEAFF.

Ten or more counts support this clonotype. V usage is TRBV6-4 and J usage is TRBJ1-5; unclear D gene. CDR3 length: 13 residues. CDR1 MRHNA and CDR2 SNTAGT come from the germline V gene. Trimming took 4 bases from V and 3 from J, leaving 7 bases between them. The CDR3 DNA is TGTGCCAGCAGTGGAGGTGCCAATCAGCCCCAGCATTTT. This translates into CASSGGANQPQHF.

J is TRBJ1-1 and V is TRBV6-5, with D unresolved. The ends were cut back, 2 bases at V and 7 bases at J, with 8 bases in the middle. The CDR3 spans 12 residues. The germline gives CDR1 MNHEY, CDR2 SVGAGI. CDR3 loop: CASSYGEGEAFF. The CDR3 DNA is TGTGCCAGCAGTTACGGGGAAGGTGAAGCTTTCTTT.

This chain uses TRBV7-2 with TRBJ1-5; no clear D gene. The CDR3 is 12 amino acids. Trimming took 5 bases from V and 6 from J, leaving 8 bases between them. The germline CDR1 and CDR2 sequences are SGHTA and FQGNSA. CDR3 DNA: TGTGCCAGCAGCCCCACCTTTCAGCCCCAGCATTTT. Translation gives CASSPTFQPQHF.